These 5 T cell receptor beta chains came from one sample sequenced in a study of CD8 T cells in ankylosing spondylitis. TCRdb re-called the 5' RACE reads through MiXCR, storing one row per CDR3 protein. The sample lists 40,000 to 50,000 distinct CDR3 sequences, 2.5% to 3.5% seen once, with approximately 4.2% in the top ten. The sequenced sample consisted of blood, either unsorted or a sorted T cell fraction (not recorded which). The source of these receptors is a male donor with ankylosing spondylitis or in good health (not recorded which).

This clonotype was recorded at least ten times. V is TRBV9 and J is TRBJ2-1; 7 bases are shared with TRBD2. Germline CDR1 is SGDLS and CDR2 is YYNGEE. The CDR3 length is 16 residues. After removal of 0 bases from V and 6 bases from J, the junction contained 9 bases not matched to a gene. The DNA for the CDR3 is TGTGCCAGCAGCGTAGTAGGCGGGAGACCGCTCAATGAGCAGTTCTTC. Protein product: CASSVVGGRPLNEQFF.

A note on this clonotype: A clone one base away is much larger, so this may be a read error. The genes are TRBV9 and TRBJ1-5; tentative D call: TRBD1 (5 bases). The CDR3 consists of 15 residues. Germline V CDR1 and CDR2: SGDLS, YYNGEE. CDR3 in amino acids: CASSVGGSSNQHQHF. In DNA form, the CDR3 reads TGTGCCAGCAGCGTAGGGGGGTCTAGCAATCAGCACCAGCATTTT.

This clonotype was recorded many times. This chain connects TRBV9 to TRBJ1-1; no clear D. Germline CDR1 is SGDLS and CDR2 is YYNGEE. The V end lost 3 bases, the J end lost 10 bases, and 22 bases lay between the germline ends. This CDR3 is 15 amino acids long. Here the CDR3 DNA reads TGTGCCAGCAGCGCGGATACCGGGCCGCGAGCCGTAGCTTTCTTT. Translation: CASSADTGPRAVAFF.

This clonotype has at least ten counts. CDR3 sequence reads: CASSPLAGGPREQFF. Here the CDR3 DNA reads TGTGCCAGCAGCCCTCTAGCGGGAGGGCCCCGGGAGCAGTTCTTC. The rearrangement uses TRBV9 and TRBJ2-1; 12 nucleotides agree with TRBD2. V lost 4 bases to trimming and J lost 10 bases; unmatched junction nucleotides: 9. The germline CDR1 and CDR2 sequences are SGDLS and YYNGEE. The CDR3 runs to 15 residues.

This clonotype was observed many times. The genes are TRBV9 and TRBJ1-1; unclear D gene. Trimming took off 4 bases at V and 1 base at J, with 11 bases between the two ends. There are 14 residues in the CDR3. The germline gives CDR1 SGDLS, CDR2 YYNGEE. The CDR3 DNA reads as TGTGCCAGCAGCCCGCAAGGTGGGAACACTGAAGCTTTCTTT. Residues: CASSPQGGNTEAFF.